These 26 T cell receptor beta chains share one sample of origin, sequenced in a study of tissue T cells after allogeneic stem cell transplantation. This sample's time point: mouse harvest day 14 after allogeneic transplant. Mouse grafts combined 10^7 T-cell-depleted bone marrow cells with 10^6 splenic CD5+ T cells. Assay: immunoSEQ multiplex PCR; the TCRdb copy retains only in-frame clones and omits some. The sample contains roughly 2,200 clones, around 50% of which appear only once. The sample consisted of gut tissue. These receptors originate from a female BALB/c mouse given C57BL/6 T cells with graft-versus-host disease after an allogeneic hematopoietic cell transplant.

About this clone itself: Gene names and germline refer to mouse. The sequenced fragment ends 1 residue before the CDR3 boundary, so the rest is inferred from the germline J gene. This chain links TRBV2 with TRBJ1-3, with D perhaps TRBD1 (5 bases). CDR3 length: 14 residues. V lost 0 bases and J lost 4, with 7 bases in between. Germline lookup yields CDR1 LGHNA and CDR2 YSYQKL. The sequenced part of the CDR3 DNA is TGTGCCAGCAGCCAAGATAACAGGGGAAATACGCTCTAT. This codes for CASSQDNRGNTLY. The full-length CDR3 reads as CASSQDNRGNTLYF.

On this clone itself: Mouse gene names and germline throughout. Read coverage stops 1 residue before the CDR3 terminus; the germline J gene supplies the remainder. The chain uses TRBV26 and TRBJ2-1; 13 nucleotides match TRBD2. The germline V gene encodes CDR1 KGHPV and CDR2 FQNQEV (reference sequence). V was pared by 4 bases and J by 5 bases, with 2 bases of the junction left unmatched. The CDR3 contains 15 residues. The CDR3 bases that were read are TGTGCCAGCAGTCCGGGACTGGGGGGGGATGCTGAGCAGTTC. This translates into CASSPGLGGDAEQF. In full, the CDR3 reads CASSPGLGGDAEQFF.

Of note for this clone: The genes and germline here are from mouse. CDR3 region: CASSSGGARYAEQFF. CDR3 DNA (partial): TGTGCAAGCAGCTCGGGGGGGGCGCGGTATGCTGAGCAGTTC. This rearrangement joins TRBV16 to TRBJ2-1; 8 bases fit TRBD2. The sequence runs out 1 residue before the end of the CDR3; the remainder is reconstructed from the germline J gene. This CDR3 is 15 amino acids long. CDR1 SGHSA and CDR2 FRNQAP come from the germline V gene. Trimming took 4 bases from V and 4 from J; bases not matched to a gene: 6.

Of note for this clone: Genes and germline are mouse. The read comes to an end 1 residue before the CDR3 does, leaving the germline J gene to fill in the end. The J gene is TRBJ1-2, the V gene TRBV5; D is ambiguous. This CDR3 is built from 13 residues. The germline CDR1 and CDR2 sequences are LGHNA and YNLKQL (reference sequence). Trimming stripped 1 base from V and 3 bases from J, with 6 bases between. The DNA read from the CDR3 is TGTGCCAGCAGCCAAGGGGTTGACTCCGACTACACC. This encodes CASSQGVDSDYT. The full CDR3 protein reads CASSQGVDSDYTF.

With respect to this clone: Here the gene names and germline are mouse. Sequencing ends 1 residue short of the CDR3 end; the germline J gene provides the rest. This chain uses TRBV5 with TRBJ2-1; 12 positions match TRBD2. Trimming took 3 bases from V and 0 from J; bases not matched to a gene: 6. Germline V gives CDR1 LGHNA, CDR2 YNLKQL (reference sequence). CDR3 length: 18 residues. CDR3 region: CASSHPGTGGLNYAEQFF. The sequenced CDR3 bases are TGTGCCAGCAGCCATCCCGGGACTGGGGGGCTTAACTATGCTGAGCAGTTC.

As concerns this clone: Gene names are mouse gene names. Read coverage stops 1 residue before the CDR3 terminus; the germline J gene supplies the remainder. The chain has TRBV5 and TRBJ2-3, with D possibly matching TRBD2 (6 bases). V lost 4 bases and J lost 0, with 8 bases in between. The CDR3 has 14 residues. Germline V gene lookup returns CDR1 LGHNA and CDR2 YNLKQL (reference sequence). Incomplete CDR3 DNA: TGTGCCAGCAGCCCTTGGGGGAGTGCAGAAACGCTGTAT. Translation gives CASSPWGSAETLY. The CDR3 in its entirety is CASSPWGSAETLYF.

This clone was counted only a few times. The genes are named according to mouse. The sequence runs out 1 residue before the end of the CDR3; the remainder is reconstructed from the germline J gene. This chain links TRBV3 with TRBJ2-1, with D possibly being TRBD2 (5 bases). The germline gives CDR1 SNHLY, CDR2 FYNGKV (reference sequence). The CDR3 loop spans 14 amino acids. The germline V and J ends were trimmed by 1 base and 1 base, with 5 bases remaining between them. CDR3 sequence: CASSLVGNYAEQFF. Incomplete CDR3 DNA: TGTGCCAGCAGCTTAGTGGGGAACTATGCTGAGCAGTTC.

Points on this clone: Genes and germline are mouse. The read stops 1 residue short of the end of the CDR3; the missing end is completed from the germline J gene. The gene calls are TRBV26 and TRBJ2-2; the match to TRBD1 covers 10 bases. This CDR3 has 16 residues. Unmatched junction bases numbered 8, after V lost 4 bases and J lost 6 bases. Germline V lookup: CDR1 KGHPV, CDR2 FQNQEV (reference sequence). CDR3 loop: CASSPLTGGASGQLYF. The CDR3 DNA, read in part, is TGTGCCAGCAGTCCACTGACAGGGGGCGCCTCCGGGCAGCTCTAC.

Notes on this clone: The germline and genes are mouse ones. From the germline J gene comes the end of the CDR3, since the read stops 1 residue before it. The chain links TRBV26 to TRBJ2-3; unclear D gene. CDR1 KGHPV and CDR2 FQNQEV come from the germline V gene (reference sequence). CDR3 length: 13 residues. V dropped 4 bases and J dropped 1 base, with 6 bases sitting between them. The sequenced CDR3 bases are TGTGCCAGCAGTCGACAACGTGCAGAAACGCTGTAT. Translation: CASSRQRAETLY. The CDR3 as a whole reads CASSRQRAETLYF.

Regarding this clone: Germline and genes: mouse. The CDR3 is cut off 1 residue early in the read; its end comes from the germline J gene. The chain uses TRBV13-3 and TRBJ2-7; possible D gene TRBD2, 6 bases. Per the germline V gene, CDR1 is NNHDY and CDR2 is SYVADS. This CDR3 spans 13 amino acids. Deletions cut 2 bases from V and 4 bases from J, with 10 bases between. The CDR3 bases that were read are TGTGCCAGCAGTGAATCGCTGGGGTATGAACAGTAC. This encodes CASSESLGYEQY. The CDR3, in full, reads CASSESLGYEQYF.

This clone appeared a few times. Here the gene names and germline are mouse. The CDR3 goes on 1 residue after the read ends, and that part is filled in from the germline J gene. The V and J genes are TRBV26 and TRBJ1-1; a possible D gene is TRBD1 (5 bases). Trimming cost V 4 bases and J 3 bases, with 9 bases left between them. The length of the CDR3 is 13 residues. Germline loops: CDR1 KGHPV, CDR2 FQNQEV (reference sequence). CDR3 DNA (partial): TGTGCCAGCAGTCGGCAGGGTGACACAGAAGTCTTC. Protein: CASSRQGDTEVF. The entire CDR3 is CASSRQGDTEVFF.

A remark on this clone: Gene names refer to mouse genes. Coverage ceases 1 residue before the CDR3 finishes, and the germline J gene fills in the end. The rearrangement joins TRBV31 to TRBJ2-4; 10 nucleotides line up with TRBD1. The V segment lost 6 bases and the J segment 8 bases; nucleotides outside the gene matches: 2. The CDR3 has 11 amino acids. Looked up from germline, CDR1 is GKSSPN and CDR2 is SITVG. This CDR3 reads CACRDRGTLYF. The sequenced part of the CDR3 DNA is TGTGCCTGTCGGGACAGGGGCACCTTGTAC.

Regarding this clone: Genes and germline come from the mouse. Coverage ceases 1 residue before the CDR3 finishes, and the germline J gene fills in the end. The chain uses TRBV12-2 and TRBJ1-2; 11 bases line up with TRBD1. There are 14 residues in the CDR3. Germline V CDR1 and CDR2: SGHLS, HYDKME. After removal of 4 bases from V and 4 bases from J, the junction contained 4 bases not matched to a gene. The CDR3 here is CASSRTGGGSDYTF. The DNA read from the CDR3 is TGTGCCAGCTCACGGACAGGGGGCGGCTCCGACTACACC.

This clone was detected once. Gene names are the mouse ones. The read stops 1 residue short of the end of the CDR3; the missing end is completed from the germline J gene. The gene calls are TRBV26 and TRBJ2-5, with D possibly TRBD1 on 6 matching bases. Trimming left V 4 bases short and J 1 base short, with 6 bases between. Germline V CDR1 and CDR2: KGHPV, FQNQEV (reference sequence). There are 13 residues in the CDR3. CDR3 DNA (partial): TGTGCCAGCAGTCAGGGGGACCAAGACACCCAGTAC. Protein: CASSQGDQDTQY. The entire CDR3 sequence reads CASSQGDQDTQYF. Complete variable domain (other parts from reference TRBV26 and TRBJ2-5): NSKVIQTPRYLVKGQGQKAKMRCIPEKGHPVVFWYQQNKNNEFKFLINFQNQEVLQQIDMTEKRFSAECPSNSPCSLEIQSSEAGDSALYLCASSQGDQDTQYFGPGTRLLVL.

This clone is deemed large. Gene names and germline match the mouse. Read sequence stops 1 residue before the CDR3 end, and the germline J gene provides the missing end. V usage is TRBV13-1 and J usage is TRBJ2-7; the D gene is possibly TRBD1 (6 bases). The germline V gene has CDR1 NSHNY and CDR2 SYGAGN. V was trimmed by 3 bases and J by 4 bases, leaving 14 bases between them. This CDR3 contains 14 residues. The CDR3 here is CASSATGRIYEQYF. CDR3 bases read: TGTGCCAGCAGTGCTACAGGGAGGATATATGAACAGTAC.

This clone counts as large. Mouse names are used for the genes. The read finishes 1 residue shy of the CDR3 end, and the germline J gene is used to complete it. This chain connects TRBV24 to TRBJ2-7, with 7 bases that match TRBD2. This CDR3 has 16 amino acids. The germline CDR1 and CDR2 sequences are KGHTA and FRNEEI. With 0 bases clipped from V and 2 bases from J, the junction kept 7 bases outside the gene matches. Here the CDR3 reads CASSLYRGGRTYEQYF. CDR3 DNA (partial): TGTGCCAGCAGTCTGTATCGGGGGGGGAGGACCTATGAACAGTAC.

On this clone: Mouse gene names apply. The sequence runs out 1 residue before the end of the CDR3; the remainder is reconstructed from the germline J gene. J is TRBJ1-1 and V is TRBV13-3; D call uncertain. CDR3 length equals 11 residues. Germline V gene sequence: CDR1 NNHDY, CDR2 SYVADS. The V gene lost 6 bases and the J gene lost 0 bases, with 3 bases spanning the gap. The part of the CDR3 DNA that was read is TGTGCCAGCACGCAGAACACAGAAGTCTTC. Protein sequence: CASTQNTEVF. The CDR3 reads in full as CASTQNTEVFF.

This clone has a handful of counts. Germline and genes: mouse. The CDR3 is cut off 1 residue early in the read; its end comes from the germline J gene. V is TRBV26 and J is TRBJ2-7; 8 bases map to TRBD2. This CDR3 region has 14 residues. Germline CDR1 KGHPV, CDR2 FQNQEV (reference sequence). With V trimmed by 2 bases and J by 5 bases, 5 bases remained unmatched. Here the CDR3 reads CASSLLGGWDEQYF. The DNA read from the CDR3 is TGTGCCAGCAGTCTGCTGGGGGGCTGGGATGAACAGTAC.

This clone rates as large. Mouse gene names apply. Sequencing ends 1 residue short of the CDR3 end; the germline J gene provides the rest. The rearrangement joins TRBV21 to TRBJ2-3; 9 nucleotides agree with TRBD1. TRBV21 is designated an ORF whose function remains uncertain. The CDR3 is 15 residues long. V lost 0 bases, J lost 4 bases, and 2 bases stayed unmatched. Incomplete CDR3 DNA: TGTGCTAGCAGTCAATCTGGACAGGGGTCAGAAACGCTGTAT. Its translation is CASSQSGQGSETLY. The complete CDR3 protein is CASSQSGQGSETLYF.

This clone appeared once. The gene names here belong to mouse. The read ends 1 residue before the CDR3 terminus; that terminus is restored from the germline J gene. The J gene is TRBJ2-7, the V gene TRBV4; TRBD2 aligns across 10 bases. Germline loops: CDR1 LGHDT, CDR2 YNNKQL (reference sequence). The junction had 0 bases not matched to a gene; V was cut back by 5 bases and J by 2 bases. There are 13 residues in the CDR3. CDR3 amino acids: CASSDWGAYEQYF. The part of the CDR3 DNA that was read is TGTGCCAGCAGCGACTGGGGGGCCTATGAACAGTAC.

Points on this clone: Any gene name here is a mouse gene name. The read ends 1 residue early relative to the CDR3; the germline J gene fills the gap. This chain uses TRBV15 with TRBJ2-1, with 9 bases aligning to TRBD2. This CDR3 contains 15 residues. The V and J ends lost 3 bases and 3 bases, in that order; junction bases with no gene match: 3. CDR1 is SGHND, CDR2 FRSKSL, per germline. The CDR3 DNA, read in part, is TGTGCCAGCAGTTTGGGCTGGGGGGGCTATGCTGAGCAGTTC. Amino acids: CASSLGWGGYAEQF. The full CDR3 sequence reads CASSLGWGGYAEQFF.

As to this clone: The germline and genes are mouse ones. The read terminates 1 residue ahead of where the CDR3 ends, so the germline J gene completes it. V is TRBV3 and J is TRBJ2-3; 7 bases are a match to TRBD1. The CDR3 is made up of 14 amino acids. Germline assignment: CDR1 SNHLY and CDR2 FYNGKV (reference sequence). Trimming cost V 7 bases and J 3 bases; bases outside gene matches: 7. The CDR3 loop is CASTPTGRAETLYF. The DNA read from the CDR3 is TGTGCCAGCACCCCGACAGGGAGAGCAGAAACGCTGTAT.

This clone showed up just a few times. Germline and genes: mouse. The missing CDR3 end, 1 residue past where the read stops, is filled in from the germline J gene. The rearrangement uses TRBV26 and TRBJ2-1; D not resolved. The V gene lost 0 bases and the J gene lost 1 base, with 4 bases spanning the gap. The CDR3 consists of 14 residues. The germline V gene has CDR1 KGHPV and CDR2 FQNQEV (reference sequence). CDR3 DNA (partial): TGTGCCAGCAGTCTGTCCAGAAACTATGCTGAGCAGTTC. It yields the protein CASSLSRNYAEQF. The entire CDR3 reads CASSLSRNYAEQFF.

Judged by abundance, this clone is large (0.1 to 1%). The gene names here belong to mouse. Sequencing ends 1 residue short of the CDR3 end; the germline J gene provides the rest. The chain combines TRBV26 with TRBJ2-5; D remains ambiguous. Germline-derived CDR1 and CDR2 are KGHPV and FQNQEV (reference sequence). The CDR3 is 13 amino acids. Between the trimmed V and J ends, which lost 3 bases and 3 bases, there was a span of 7 bases. The CDR3 spells CASSLGQQDTQYF. The covered CDR3 bases are TGTGCCAGCAGTCTTGGGCAACAAGACACCCAGTAC.

A remark on this clone: Gene names and germline refer to mouse. The CDR3 end lies 1 residue beyond the end of the read and is filled in from the germline J gene. The chain employs TRBV26 and TRBJ1-6; no clear D. TRBJ1-6 counts as an open reading frame of uncertain function. From germline, CDR1 is KGHPV and CDR2 FQNQEV (reference sequence). V was clipped by 3 bases and J by 7 bases, with 4 bases between them. CDR3 length equals 12 residues. The chain's CDR3 is CASSLENSPLYF. The covered CDR3 bases are TGTGCCAGCAGTCTTGAGAATTCGCCCCTCTAC.

On this clone itself: Gene and germline names: mouse. With the read ending 1 residue before the CDR3 end, the germline J gene is used to fill in that end. The chain couples TRBV26 to TRBJ2-7; no definite D call. V was cut by 2 bases and J by 0 bases, with 8 bases left in between. The CDR3 is made up of 14 amino acids. Germline values: CDR1 KGHPV, CDR2 FQNQEV (reference sequence). The chain's CDR3 is CASSLRWDSYEQYF. CDR3 bases read: TGTGCCAGCAGTCTGAGGTGGGACTCCTATGAACAGTAC.